These 14 T cell receptor beta chains were sequenced from one sample in a study of cytomegalovirus exposure and HLA in healthy donors. Amplification used 60 Vbeta primers and 13 Jbeta primers. The table came from immunoSEQ multiplex PCR; TCRdb's copy has only in-frame clones and leaves some out. The profile covers more than 120,000 clones, with around 86% appearing a single time and 2.9% taken by the ten largest. Material for sequencing was PBMCs. These receptors all come from a woman in her twenties or thirties in good health and CMV-seronegative.

The chain joins TRBV9 to TRBJ1-2; TRBD1 aligns across 7 bases. There are 16 residues in the CDR3. The V and J ends lost 2 bases and 5 bases, in that order; junction bases with no gene match: 12. In germline, CDR1 is SGDLS, CDR2 YYNGEE. The CDR3, as DNA: TGTGCCAGCAGCGTCTCCAAAACCGGGACAGATTATGGCTACACCTTC. It yields the protein CASSVSKTGTDYGYTF.

This clone has just a few counts. The V gene is TRBV6-1, the J gene TRBJ1-4; a weak D match, TRBD1 (6 bases). The CDR3 loop spans 13 amino acids. V was clipped by 4 bases and J by 10 bases, with 13 bases between them. Per germline, CDR1 MNHNS and CDR2 SASEGT. The CDR3 nucleotides are TGTGCCAGCAGTGCACCAGGGGATGGAAAACTGTTTTTT. This sequence encodes CASSAPGDGKLFF.

This chain joins TRBV28 and TRBJ2-7; D is possibly TRBD1 (5 bases). V was cut by 3 bases and J by 2 bases, with 11 bases left in between. The CDR3 has 14 residues. Germline CDR1 reads MDHEN; CDR2 reads SYDVKM. This CDR3 is CASSLGQGTYEQYF. CDR3 in DNA: TGTGCCAGCAGTTTGGGCCAGGGAACCTACGAGCAGTACTTC.

This CDR3 reads CASSQVSGAYGYTF. The DNA of the CDR3 is TGCGCCAGCAGCCAAGTGAGCGGGGCGTATGGCTACACCTTC. This rearrangement joins TRBV4-1 to TRBJ1-2; perhaps TRBD1 as D (5 bases). Germline-derived CDR1 and CDR2 are MGHRA and YSYEKL. Deletions cut 1 base from V and 5 bases from J, with 11 bases between. This CDR3 spans 14 amino acids.

Written as DNA, the CDR3 is TGTGCCTGGAGTGTTCGCCTCCGGGACAGGGGGCCCATGAACACTGAAGCTTTCTTT. Encoded protein: CAWSVRLRDRGPMNTEAFF. This chain links TRBV30 with TRBJ1-1; 12 bases line up with TRBD1. The CDR3 spans 19 residues. V lost 0 bases, J lost 0 bases, and 11 bases stayed unmatched. Germline CDR1 reads GTSNPN; CDR2 reads SVGIG (reference sequence). The full variable domain, with the rest looked up from reference TRBV30 and TRBJ1-1, is SQTIHQWPATLVQPVGSPLSLECTVEGTSNPNLYWYRQAAGRGLQLLFYSVGIGQISSEVPQNLSASRPQDRQFILSSKKLLLSDSGFYLCAWSVRLRDRGPMNTEAFFGQGTRLTVV.

The gene calls are TRBV6-1 and TRBJ2-3; 11 bases are a match to TRBD1. Germline assignment: CDR1 MNHNS and CDR2 SASEGT. V shed 4 bases and J 7 bases; nucleotides not matched to a gene: 4. The CDR3 totals 14 residues. The CDR3 protein is CASSGTGGGHTQYF. The CDR3 DNA follows: TGTGCCAGCAGTGGGACAGGGGGCGGACATACGCAGTATTTT.

This clone showed up just a few times. V and J are TRBV11-3 and TRBJ1-1; 7 positions agree with TRBD1. The germline V gene has CDR1 SGHNT and CDR2 YENEEA. This CDR3 is built from 14 residues. Germline trimming cut 5 bases from V and 3 bases from J; bases unmatched to any gene: 6. The CDR3 sequence: CASSKDRVDTEAFF. The CDR3 nucleotides read TGTGCCAGCAGCAAAGACAGGGTGGACACTGAAGCTTTCTTT.

V usage is TRBV5-6 and J usage is TRBJ2-5, with 15 positions matching TRBD2. The CDR3 runs 17 residues. Germline V gene sequence: CDR1 SGHDT, CDR2 YYEEEE. The V gene end was trimmed by 3 bases and the J gene end by 4 bases; junction bases not matched to a gene: 7. The CDR3: CASSSGLAGGRGETQYF. CDR3 bases: TGTGCCAGCAGCTCCGGACTAGCGGGAGGGCGGGGAGAGACCCAGTACTTC.

This chain uses TRBV10-3 with TRBJ2-3; D not certain. Trimming removed 4 bases at V and 4 bases at J, with 9 bases between. From germline, CDR1 is ENHRY and CDR2 SYGVKD. The CDR3 is 13 amino acids. The CDR3 spells CAISGRSPDTQYF. DNA for the CDR3: TGTGCCATCAGTGGCCGGAGCCCAGATACGCAGTATTTT.

This clone was seen a single time. This chain connects TRBV19 to TRBJ1-1; D perhaps matches TRBD1 (5 bases). The CDR3 extends over 13 amino acids. V was pared by 1 base and J by 5 bases, with 8 bases between. Germline values: CDR1 LNHDA, CDR2 SQIVND (reference sequence). The CDR3, as DNA: TGTGCCAGTAGTATAGGCAGGGAAACTGAAGCTTTCTTT. Translated: CASSIGRETEAFF.

The chain is built from TRBV11-2 and TRBJ1-2; 10 nucleotides align to TRBD1. The CDR3 has 18 residues. Germline trimming cut 0 bases from V and 1 base from J; bases unmatched to any gene: 8. Germline CDR1 reads SGHAT; CDR2 reads FQNNGV. The chain's CDR3 is CASSLDWGWTGGNYGYTF. The CDR3 DNA reads TGTGCCAGCAGCTTAGACTGGGGATGGACAGGGGGTAACTATGGCTACACCTTC. The complete variable domain, with remaining parts taken from reference TRBV11-2 and TRBJ1-2, reads EAGVAQSPRYKIIEKRQSVAFWCNPISGHATLYWYQQILGQGPKLLIQFQNNGVVDDSQLPKDRFSAERLKGVDSTLKIQPAKLEDSAVYLCASSLDWGWTGGNYGYTFGSGTRLTVV.

This sequence joins TRBV6-5 and TRBJ1-5, with 10 bases fitting TRBD1. V shed 6 bases, J shed 4 bases, and the junction held 0 bases outside the gene matches. This CDR3 spans 13 amino acids. Germline V gives CDR1 MNHEY, CDR2 SVGAGI. The CDR3 DNA sequence: TGTGCCAGCAGGGGACAGGGGAATCAGCCCCAGCATTTT. Translating gives CASRGQGNQPQHF.

This clone was seen only a few times. This chain links TRBV15 with TRBJ1-1; D perhaps matches TRBD1 (5 bases). CDR3 size: 15 residues. The germline CDR1 and CDR2 sequences are LNHNV and YYDKDF (reference sequence). V lost 5 bases to trimming and J lost 0 bases, with 13 bases between them. CDR3 in amino acids: CATSHRSGMNTEAFF. The CDR3, as DNA: TGTGCCACCAGCCACCGGTCAGGGATGAACACTGAAGCTTTCTTT.

This chain uses TRBV15 with TRBJ1-5; possibly TRBD1 for D (5 bases). This CDR3 is 13 amino acids long. Germline V gene lookup returns CDR1 LNHNV and CDR2 YYDKDF (reference sequence). The V gene lost 4 bases and the J gene lost 7 bases, with 11 bases spanning the gap. The chain's CDR3 is CATSNGADQPQHF. The DNA of the CDR3 is TGTGCCACCAGCAATGGGGCAGACCAGCCCCAGCATTTT.